The 32 T cell receptor beta chains below were found in one sample sequenced in a study of T cells in Graves' hyperthyroidism and ophthalmopathy. There were TCR beta CDR3 regions amplified from RNA transcripts. The TCR CDR3 first-round RT-PCR relied on the HTBI primer set. MiXCR, run by TCRdb on the multiplex PCR reads, gives a single entry per CDR3 protein. The sample has under 450,000 distinct CDR3 sequences; 15% to 17% are singletons. The sample was blood. The receptor source for this set is a woman younger than 30 with Graves' hyperthyroidism.

This clonotype was observed at least ten times. The chain uses TRBV6-1 and TRBJ2-7, with TRBD1 identical over 7 bases. After removal of 7 bases from V and 1 base from J, the junction contained 4 bases not matched to a gene. Germline V gene sequence: CDR1 MNHNS, CDR2 SASEGT. This CDR3 spans 13 amino acids. CDR3 sequence reads: CASKPGQSYEQYF. As DNA, the CDR3 is TGTGCCAGCAAGCCGGGACAGTCCTACGAGCAGTACTTC.

This chain links TRBV7-9 with TRBJ1-6, with 8 bases that match TRBD1. This CDR3 is built from 17 residues. V trimming: 4 bases; J trimming: 6 bases; junction bases outside the gene matches: 11. Germline CDR1 and CDR2: SEHNR and FQNEAQ (reference sequence). The DNA of the CDR3 is TGTGCCAGCAGCTCCACGTCGACAGGGGTGGGTAATTCACCCCTCCACTTT. It codes for CASSSTSTGVGNSPLHF.

The chain has TRBV20-1 and TRBJ2-5; D call uncertain. This CDR3 is 13 amino acids long. Trimming took off 6 bases at V and 2 bases at J, with 13 bases between the two ends. CDR1 and CDR2 from the germline V gene are DFQATT and SNEGSKA (reference sequence). DNA for the CDR3: TGCAGTGCAAAGAGCACCCTACAAGAGACCCAGTACTTC. This sequence encodes CSAKSTLQETQYF.

There are many counts of this clonotype. This chain connects TRBV5-8 to TRBJ1-2; 9 bases are shared with TRBD1. CDR1 is SGHTS and CDR2 is YDEGEE in the germline V gene. This CDR3 has 16 amino acids. V was clipped by 1 base and J by 4 bases; unmatched bases: 8. The CDR3 spells CASSLSGTGKRYGYTF. For the CDR3, the DNA is TGTGCCAGCAGCTTGTCTGGGACAGGGAAACGCTATGGCTACACCTTC.

This clonotype was detected many times. V gene TRBV28 combines with J gene TRBJ2-7, with 7 nucleotides matching TRBD1. The CDR3 has 13 residues. The V gene's germline CDR1 is MDHEN and CDR2 SYDVKM. Trimming cost V 6 bases and J 6 bases; bases outside gene matches: 8. The CDR3 bases are TGTGCCAGCAGGGAAACAGGGGTGCGCGAGCAGTACTTC. Amino acid sequence: CASRETGVREQYF.

The chain has TRBV4-1 and TRBJ1-1; tentative D call: TRBD1 (5 bases). The V end lost 3 bases, the J end lost 5 bases, and 19 bases lay between the germline ends. CDR1 and CDR2 (germline): MGHRA, YSYEKL. CDR3 length: 16 amino acids. The CDR3 reads CASSQGSLLGRTEAFF. DNA for the CDR3: TGCGCCAGCAGCCAGGGGTCCCTTTTGGGGCGAACTGAAGCTTTCTTT.

This clonotype appeared many times. This chain links TRBV7-2 with TRBJ2-7; D is undetermined. Trimming cost V 2 bases and J 7 bases, with 6 bases left between them. The CDR3 has 11 amino acids. Germline V gives CDR1 SGHTA, CDR2 FQGNSA. The CDR3 sequence: CASSLLREQYF. CDR3 bases: TGTGCCAGCAGCTTATTGAGGGAGCAGTACTTC. The complete variable domain, with remaining parts taken from reference TRBV7-2 and TRBJ2-7, reads GAGVSQSPSNKVTEKGKDVELRCDPISGHTALYWYRQSLGQGLEFLIYFQGNSAPDKSGLPSDRFSAERTGGSVSTLTIQRTQQEDSAVYLCASSLLREQYFGPGTRLTVT.

This clonotype was observed many times. The chain is built from TRBV3-1 and TRBJ1-5, with unresolved D. The V end was cut by 4 bases, the J end by 4 bases, with 14 bases between. CDR1 and CDR2 (germline): LGHDT, YNNKEL (reference sequence). The CDR3 extends over 15 amino acids. The CDR3 protein is CASSLAGSGNQPQHF. CDR3 coding DNA: TGTGCCAGCAGCCTGGCGGGGAGCGGGAATCAGCCCCAGCATTTT. Looking up the rest from reference TRBV3-1 and TRBJ1-5 gives the full variable domain: DTAVSQTPKYLVTQMGNDKSIKCEQNLGHDTMYWYKQDSKKFLKIMFSYNNKELIINETVPNRFSPKSPDKAHLNLHINSLELGDSAVYFCASSLAGSGNQPQHFGDGTRLSIL.

This clonotype was counted at least ten times. This chain joins TRBV20-1 and TRBJ2-1, with a possible D match to TRBD1 (6 bases). Germline lookup yields CDR1 DFQATT and CDR2 SNEGSKA (reference sequence). The CDR3 loop spans 14 amino acids. Trimming took 0 bases from V and 15 from J, leaving 21 bases between them. CDR3 residues: CSARDSRTEALRFF. Here the CDR3 DNA reads TGCAGTGCTAGAGATTCTCGGACAGAGGCCCTCAGGTTCTTC.

This clonotype was seen ten or more times. This chain uses TRBV29-1 with TRBJ1-1; tentative D call: TRBD1 (6 bases). Germline CDR1 and CDR2: SQVTM and ANQGSEA. The CDR3 loop spans 14 amino acids. Trimming removed 1 base from V and 0 bases from J, with 9 bases in between. CDR3 DNA: TGCAGCGTTGAAGGGGCAGGGGTGAACACTGAAGCTTTCTTT. It specifies CSVEGAGVNTEAFF.

The chain uses TRBV7-3 and TRBJ2-1; 7 bases fit TRBD1. The V gene's germline CDR1 is SGHTA and CDR2 FQGTGA. CDR3 length: 14 amino acids. With V trimmed by 0 bases and J by 9 bases, 5 bases remained unmatched. In DNA, the CDR3 is TGTGCCAGCAGCTTAACCGCAGGGGGTGGTGAGCAGTTCTTC. Residues: CASSLTAGGGEQFF.

This clonotype was found many times. V usage is TRBV10-2 and J usage is TRBJ1-5; the D is unclear. With 3 bases removed from V and 0 bases from J, the gap between germline ends came to 12 bases. The CDR3 contains 16 residues. CDR1 is WSHSY, CDR2 SAAADI, per germline. Written as DNA, the CDR3 is TGCGCCAGCAGTGATCAGCTGGTTCATAGCAATCAGCCCCAGCATTTT. Its protein is CASSDQLVHSNQPQHF.

This chain links TRBV14 with TRBJ1-2, with 11 bases lining up with TRBD1. V gave up 3 bases and J gave up 6 bases; unmatched junction bases: 0. This CDR3 is 13 amino acids long. The V gene's germline CDR1 is SGHDN and CDR2 FVKESK. CDR3 nucleotides: TGTGCCAGCAGCCAGGACAGGGGGCATGGCTACACCTTC. This codes for CASSQDRGHGYTF.

In this sample, this clonotype turned up a few times. The V gene is TRBV20-1, the J gene TRBJ2-3; weak D call: TRBD2 (5 bases). Trimming left V 4 bases short and J 3 bases short, with 17 bases between. The germline V gene encodes CDR1 DFQATT and CDR2 SNEGSKA (reference sequence). The CDR3 extends over 15 amino acids. CDR3 nucleotide sequence: TGCAGTGCTACCGGGGTAGGAGTGGGGACAGATACGCAGTATTTT. Residues: CSATGVGVGTDTQYF.

The chain uses TRBV19 and TRBJ1-6; D not resolved. Germline-derived CDR1 and CDR2 are LNHDA and SQIVND (reference sequence). V was pared by 4 bases and J by 5 bases, with 12 bases between. The CDR3 totals 15 residues. DNA of the CDR3: TGTGCCAGTAGTACCCTGGATCGGGATAATTCACCCCTCCACTTT. Amino acid sequence: CASSTLDRDNSPLHF.

This clonotype has a count of ten or more. The gene calls are TRBV12-3 or TRBV12-4 and TRBJ2-3; D might be TRBD1 (6 bases). There are 15 residues in the CDR3. The germline V and J ends were trimmed by 6 bases and 3 bases, with 16 bases remaining between them. CDR3 sequence reads: CASRTTGTGTDTQYF. CDR3 DNA sequence: TGTGCCAGCAGAACTACAGGGACCGGAACAGATACGCAGTATTTT.

This sequence joins TRBV6-2 or TRBV6-3 and TRBJ1-5, with a possible D match to TRBD1 (5 bases). CDR1 is MNHEY and CDR2 is SVGEGT in the germline V gene. The CDR3 length is 14 residues. V was clipped by 9 bases and J by 2 bases, with 14 bases between them. The CDR3 region is CARSGTGGNQPQHF. As DNA, the CDR3 is TGTGCCAGAAGCGGGACTGGCGGCAATCAGCCCCAGCATTTT.

This clonotype was seen many times. The chain couples TRBV29-1 to TRBJ1-1; D remains unclear. This CDR3 has 12 amino acids. Germline loops: CDR1 SQVTM, CDR2 ANQGSEA. The germline V and J ends were trimmed by 3 bases and 5 bases, with 10 bases remaining between them. CDR3 protein: CSVDVGWTEAFF. The CDR3 bases are TGCAGCGTTGATGTAGGGTGGACTGAAGCTTTCTTT.

The sample holds a few counts of this clonotype. This sequence joins TRBV7-8 and TRBJ1-1; TRBD1 is a possible D gene (6 bases). Trimming left V 5 bases short and J 1 base short, with 11 bases between. Germline V gene sequence: CDR1 SGHVS, CDR2 FQNEAQ. The CDR3 sequence is 14 residues long. The CDR3 here is CASSLGQKNTEAFF. The CDR3 DNA sequence: TGTGCCAGCAGCCTAGGACAGAAGAACACTGAAGCTTTCTTT.

The chain carries TRBV6-1 and TRBJ1-4, with a weak D call TRBD1 (6 bases). The CDR3 runs 14 residues. V lost 3 bases and J 8 bases, leaving 13 bases between the germline ends. Germline V gene lookup returns CDR1 MNHNS and CDR2 SASEGT. The chain's CDR3 is CASSETGRGEKLFF. In DNA form, the CDR3 reads TGTGCCAGCAGTGAGACAGGAAGAGGCGAAAAACTGTTTTTT.

This clonotype appeared once. V gene TRBV10-3 combines with J gene TRBJ2-3, with TRBD2 identical over 8 bases. J was trimmed by 4 bases and V by 11 bases; bases with no gene match: 8. Germline assignment: CDR1 ENHRY and CDR2 SYGVKD. CDR3 length: 13 amino acids. CDR3 in amino acids: CAFSGTSSDTQYF. CDR3 bases: TGTGCCTTTAGCGGGACAAGTTCAGATACGCAGTATTTT.

A few counts support this clonotype. The chain combines TRBV29-1 with TRBJ2-1, with TRBD2 identical over 9 bases. The CDR3 is 15 residues long. With 3 bases clipped from V and 8 bases from J, the junction kept 11 bases outside the gene matches. Germline V lookup: CDR1 SQVTM, CDR2 ANQGSEA. DNA for the CDR3: TGCAGCGTTGATGGGGCTAGCGGGACGAATCATGAGCAGTTCTTC. Its translation is CSVDGASGTNHEQFF.

This clonotype was seen only a few times. The V call is TRBV20-1, the J call TRBJ2-2; 7 bases match TRBD1. CDR3 length: 14 residues. Germline V gene sequence: CDR1 DFQATT, CDR2 SNEGSKA (reference sequence). The trim removed 4 bases at V and 4 bases at J, leaving 6 bases unmatched. CDR3 DNA: TGCAGTGCTATCGAGGGGGCGTTCACCGGGGAGCTGTTTTTT. Its translation: CSAIEGAFTGELFF.

This clonotype was counted a few times. The chain is built from TRBV7-3 and TRBJ2-2, with D uncertain. Looked up from germline, CDR1 is SGHTA and CDR2 is FQGTGA. The length of the CDR3 is 15 residues. The V and J ends lost 1 base and 4 bases respectively, with 10 bases between them. CDR3 protein: CASSLMPWSTGELFF. The CDR3 DNA reads TGTGCCAGCAGCTTAATGCCCTGGTCCACCGGGGAGCTGTTTTTT.

This clonotype was detected many times. The rearrangement uses TRBV11-1 and TRBJ2-3, with D perhaps TRBD2 (6 bases). The CDR3 covers 14 residues. Trimming cost V 3 bases and J 2 bases, with 9 bases left between them. CDR1 and CDR2 from the germline V gene are SGHAT and FQDESV (reference sequence). The CDR3: CASSLPGATDTQYF. CDR3 in DNA: TGTGCCAGCAGCTTGCCGGGAGCCACAGATACGCAGTATTTT. Using reference TRBV11-1 and TRBJ2-3 for the parts outside the CDR3, the full variable domain is EAEVAQSPRYKITEKSQAVAFWCDPISGHATLYWYRQILGQGPELLVQFQDESVVDDSQLPKDRFSAERLKGVDSTLKIQPAELGDSAMYLCASSLPGATDTQYFGPGTRLTVL.

This chain links TRBV18 with TRBJ1-1; D remains unclear. Germline V gives CDR1 KGHSH, CDR2 LQKENI. Between the trimmed V and J ends, which lost 3 bases and 7 bases, there was a span of 12 bases. This CDR3 has 13 residues. The CDR3 DNA reads as TGTGCCAGCTCACCGTCGGATACCCGTGAAGCTTTCTTT. Residues: CASSPSDTREAFF.

This clonotype appeared many times. The CDR3 here is CATVKQGPRYNQPQHF. The CDR3 region has the DNA TGTGCCACCGTGAAACAGGGCCCAAGGTACAATCAGCCCCAGCATTTT. The rearrangement joins TRBV6-1 to TRBJ1-5; a possible D gene is TRBD1 (6 bases). There are 16 residues in the CDR3. Germline V gene sequence: CDR1 MNHNS, CDR2 SASEGT. V was pared by 10 bases and J by 3 bases, with 22 bases between.

This clonotype was counted many times. The genes are TRBV7-9 and TRBJ1-3; TRBD1 might be the D (6 bases). The V end lost 5 bases, the J end lost 1 base, and 9 bases lay between the germline ends. Germline V gene lookup returns CDR1 SEHNR and CDR2 FQNEAQ (reference sequence). The CDR3 has 14 amino acids. CDR3 residues: CASSPRGSGNTIYF. CDR3 nucleotide sequence: TGTGCCAGCAGCCCCAGGGGTTCTGGAAACACCATATATTTT.

Only a few counts were recorded for this clonotype. This clone may be a read error of a much larger clone one base away. The V call is TRBV20-1, the J call TRBJ2-3; TRBD2 is a possible D gene (6 bases). Germline V gene data show CDR1 as DFQATT and CDR2 as SNEGSKA (reference sequence). CDR3 size: 14 residues. The CDR3: CSASWREGTGTQYF. DNA for the CDR3: TGCAGTGCTAGTTGGCGGGAAGGCACAGGTACGCAGTATTTT.

The table lists this clonotype with a few counts. This may be a read error: a much more frequent sequence differs by one nucleotide. The V and J genes are TRBV28 and TRBJ2-5; D not certain. The CDR3 totals 14 residues. Germline V gene sequence: CDR1 MDHEN, CDR2 SYDVKM. With 1 base removed from V and 5 bases from J, the gap between germline ends came to 11 bases. The CDR3 is CASSLLRSGETQYF. In nucleotides, the CDR3 is TGTGCCAGCAGTTTATTGAGGAGTGGTGAGACCCAGTACTTC.

This clonotype was observed at least ten times. The gene calls are TRBV4-1 and TRBJ1-1; D gene uncertain. The V gene's germline CDR1 is MGHRA and CDR2 YSYEKL. Trimming removed 1 base from V and 4 bases from J, with 13 bases in between. This CDR3 spans 15 amino acids. The CDR3 nucleotides read TGCGCCAGCAGCCAAGTCGCAATCCGTAGCACTGAAGCTTTCTTT. Protein product: CASSQVAIRSTEAFF.

This clonotype was observed at least ten times. The rearrangement links TRBV12-3 or TRBV12-4 to TRBJ1-1; 7 nucleotides match TRBD1. V shed 2 bases, J shed 2 bases, and the junction held 8 bases outside the gene matches. This CDR3 spans 16 amino acids. CDR3 loop: CASSLSQGQLNTEAFF. CDR3 in DNA: TGTGCCAGCAGTTTAAGCCAGGGACAGCTAAACACTGAAGCTTTCTTT.